This section outlines one T cell receptor (beta chain) sequence together with its context. TCRdb's copy holds only in-frame clones and misses some; the assay was immunoSEQ multiplex PCR. The table lists approximately 120,000 clones, around nine tenths of them singletons. The length of the CDR3 is 15 residues. The junction had 5 bases not matched to a gene; V was cut back by 1 base and J by 4 bases. The germline V gene encodes CDR1 SGHRS and CDR2 YFSETQ. This specimen belongs to a study of blood T cell repertoires in COVID-19. Study-wide context: The cDNA or gDNA used as material had been derived from T cells, B-cell-depleted T cells, or PBMCs.

The gene calls are TRBV5-1 and TRBJ2-1; 7 bases are shared with TRBD2. The sequencing sample was made of peripheral blood. The TCR sequence derives from a human donor with acute or convalescent COVID-19. The donor label of this sample is uncertain. In nucleotides, the CDR3 is TGCGCCAGCAGCTTGTCTAGCGGCGAATACAATGAGCAGTTCTTC. The encoded protein is CASSLSSGEYNEQFF.